The 30 T cell receptor beta chains reported below all come from one sample, sequenced in a study of cytotoxic CD8 clonotypes in ibrutinib-treated CLL. Generated by immunoSEQ multiplex PCR, the TCRdb table keeps only in-frame clones and is missing some. This table has around 310,000 clones, 80% appearing once. The starting material was PBMCs, obtained before ibrutinib treatment. These receptors originate from a human donor with chronic lymphocytic leukemia.

This chain uses TRBV28 with TRBJ2-7; 10 bases align to TRBD2. With 4 bases clipped from V and 2 bases from J, the junction kept 11 bases outside the gene matches. This CDR3 region has 17 residues. Germline V gene lookup returns CDR1 MDHEN and CDR2 SYDVKM. The CDR3 sequence is CASSSPRLAGLAYEQYF. The CDR3, as DNA: TGTGCCAGCAGTTCCCCGAGACTAGCGGGTCTTGCCTACGAGCAGTACTTC. Together with reference TRBV28 and TRBJ2-7, the CDR3 gives the full variable domain: DVKVTQSSRYLVKRTGEKVFLECVQDMDHENMFWYRQDPGLGLRLIYFSYDVKMKEKGDIPEGYSVSREKKERFSLILESASTNQTSMYLCASSSPRLAGLAYEQYFGPGTRLTVT.

The rearrangement uses TRBV11-2 and TRBJ2-7; D is uncertain. CDR1 SGHAT and CDR2 FQNNGV come from the germline V gene. The CDR3 length is 17 residues. Trimming shortened V by 3 bases and J by 0 bases, and 18 bases separated the two germline ends. For the CDR3, the DNA is TGTGCCAGCAGCTTTCGTCGTCCGGCAACGAGCTCCTACGAGCAGTACTTC. Residues: CASSFRRPATSSYEQYF.

The chain recombines TRBV2 with TRBJ2-7, with D unresolved. Germline V CDR1 and CDR2: SNHLY, FYNNEI. The CDR3 runs to 15 residues. Trimming stripped 6 bases from V and 2 bases from J, with 17 bases between. The CDR3: CASRDLVGRPYEQYF. The CDR3 nucleotides are TGTGCCAGCAGGGATCTCGTCGGTCGACCCTACGAGCAGTACTTC.

This clone appeared a few times. The chain employs TRBV15 and TRBJ1-5; D uncertain. Trimming stripped 4 bases from V and 4 bases from J, with 5 bases between. In germline, CDR1 is LNHNV, CDR2 YYDKDF (reference sequence). This CDR3 has 12 residues. The CDR3 reads CATSKANQPQHF. The CDR3 DNA is TGTGCCACCAGCAAGGCGAATCAGCCCCAGCATTTT.

The chain recombines TRBV4-1 with TRBJ2-7; 12 bases are shared with TRBD2. The CDR3 sequence is 15 residues long. The V gene end was trimmed by 2 bases and the J gene end by 6 bases; junction bases not matched to a gene: 5. Germline V gene data show CDR1 as MGHRA and CDR2 as YSYEKL. For the CDR3, the DNA is TGCGCCAGCAGCCAATCGACTAGCGGGAGAGGCGAGCAGTACTTC. Translated: CASSQSTSGRGEQYF.

The J gene is TRBJ2-2, the V gene TRBV9; 11 nucleotides align to TRBD2. Trimming at V came to 0 bases and at J to 3 bases, leaving 10 bases not matched to a gene. Per the germline V gene, CDR1 is SGDLS and CDR2 is YYNGEE. The CDR3 is 19 residues long. CDR3 in DNA: TGTGCCAGCAGCGTAGGGGCGAGTAGCGGGAGGGGATACACCGGGGAGCTGTTTTTT. Amino acids: CASSVGASSGRGYTGELFF.

The gene calls are TRBV19 and TRBJ2-7, with D perhaps given as TRBD1 or TRBD2 (5 bases each). Germline V CDR1 and CDR2: LNHDA, SQIVND (reference sequence). Between the trimmed V and J ends, which lost 4 bases and 5 bases, there was a span of 12 bases. The CDR3 covers 13 residues. The CDR3, as DNA: TGTGCCAGTAGTACTGGGGGAATCGACGAGCAGTACTTC. Its protein product is CASSTGGIDEQYF.

The chain employs TRBV30 and TRBJ1-1; D remains ambiguous. The V gene lost 5 bases and the J gene lost 6 bases, with 10 bases spanning the gap. Germline V gene data show CDR1 as GTSNPN and CDR2 as SVGIG (reference sequence). This CDR3 has 11 amino acids. The CDR3 loop is CAWGRVAEAFF. The CDR3 DNA is TGTGCCTGGGGACGTGTGGCTGAAGCTTTCTTT.

The chain carries TRBV5-5 and TRBJ2-5; D gene ambiguous. Germline assignment: CDR1 SGHKS and CDR2 YYEKEE (reference sequence). This CDR3 comprises 16 residues. V was trimmed by 2 bases and J by 1 base, leaving 15 bases between them. Here the CDR3 reads CASSFEVPRGQETQYF. In DNA form, the CDR3 reads TGTGCCAGCAGCTTCGAGGTCCCGCGAGGCCAAGAGACCCAGTACTTC.

V is TRBV4-2 and J is TRBJ2-7; TRBD1 is a possible D gene (6 bases). Trimming pared 4 bases from V and 1 base from J, leaving 14 bases between. Germline CDR1 is LGHNA and CDR2 is YNFKEQ. The CDR3 contains 15 residues. The CDR3 here is CASSPQRTESYEQYF. In DNA form, the CDR3 reads TGTGCCAGCAGCCCCCAGAGGACAGAGTCCTACGAGCAGTACTTC.

Here the CDR3 reads CSVQEGMNTEAFF. Written as DNA, the CDR3 is TGCAGCGTTCAGGAGGGGATGAACACTGAAGCTTTCTTT. The rearrangement uses TRBV29-1 and TRBJ1-1; TRBD1 might be the D (5 bases). The CDR3 is made up of 13 amino acids. Trimming took 5 bases from V and 0 from J, leaving 10 bases between them. CDR1 and CDR2 (germline): SQVTM, ANQGSEA.

In DNA form, the CDR3 reads TGTGCCAGCATTGGTCCACCGGGCACCTATGGCTACACCTTC. This sequence encodes CASIGPPGTYGYTF. The chain is built from TRBV25-1 and TRBJ1-2; D is unclear. The ends were cut back, 7 bases at V and 4 bases at J, with 16 bases in the middle. This CDR3 contains 14 residues. Looked up from germline, CDR1 is MGHDK and CDR2 is SYGVNS.

The gene calls are TRBV7-2 and TRBJ1-2; the D is unclear. The CDR3 is made up of 13 amino acids. Looked up from germline, CDR1 is SGHTA and CDR2 is FQGNSA. Trimming took 1 base from V and 4 from J, leaving 7 bases between them. In nucleotides, the CDR3 is TGTGCCAGCAGCTTAGAGGTCACCTATGGCTACACCTTC. Its translation is CASSLEVTYGYTF.

Comment on this clone: At the DNA level, this CDR3 is encoded by other sequences in the same sample as well. The chain combines TRBV4-3 with TRBJ2-3; no definite D call. With 1 base removed from V and 1 base from J, the gap between germline ends came to 3 bases. Germline-derived CDR1 and CDR2 are LGHNA and YSLEER. The CDR3 runs to 13 residues. The DNA for the CDR3 is TGCGCCAGCAGCCAAGTGGGCACAGATACGCAGTATTTT. Protein: CASSQVGTDTQYF.

The gene calls are TRBV7-3 and TRBJ2-2; D gene uncertain. Per germline, CDR1 SGHTA and CDR2 FQGTGA. Trimming took 5 bases from V and 2 from J, leaving 3 bases between them. The CDR3 loop spans 12 amino acids. Written as DNA, the CDR3 is TGTGCCAGCAGCCGAAACACCGGGGAGCTGTTTTTT. Residues: CASSRNTGELFF.

V gene TRBV6-1 combines with J gene TRBJ2-3; 10 nucleotides agree with TRBD2. The V gene's germline CDR1 is MNHNS and CDR2 SASEGT. V lost 6 bases and J lost 4; bases outside the gene matches: 7. The CDR3 extends over 15 amino acids. The CDR3 is CASRNSGRIADTQYF. The CDR3 DNA sequence: TGTGCCAGCAGGAATAGCGGGAGGATAGCAGATACGCAGTATTTT.

The genes are TRBV6-5 and TRBJ2-5; D possibly corresponds to TRBD2 (6 bases). V lost 5 bases and J lost 7, with 17 bases in between. In germline, CDR1 is MNHEY, CDR2 SVGAGI. The CDR3 runs to 14 residues. The CDR3 DNA follows: TGTGCCAGCAGTCGCGGGGACGGTCACAGGACCCAGTACTTC. Amino acid sequence: CASSRGDGHRTQYF.

The chain carries TRBV27 and TRBJ1-2; 10 bases are a match to TRBD1. The ends lost 4 bases at V and 8 bases at J; junction bases unmatched: 13. The germline V gene encodes CDR1 MNHEY and CDR2 SMNVEV (reference sequence). CDR3 length equals 16 residues. The CDR3 protein is CASSSTPRDRGFGYTF. DNA of the CDR3: TGTGCCAGCAGTTCGACGCCCCGGGACAGGGGATTCGGCTACACCTTC.

V and J are TRBV2 and TRBJ2-1, with TRBD2 identical over 10 bases. Germline loops: CDR1 SNHLY, CDR2 FYNNEI. This CDR3 contains 14 residues. CDR3 DNA sequence: TGTGCAACCTCCCAGGGGCTAGCGGGAGTTCGGCAGTTCTTC. Translating it yields CATSQGLAGVRQFF.

This clone was detected only once. The chain employs TRBV14 and TRBJ2-1; no firm D call. CDR1 and CDR2 from the germline V gene are SGHDN and FVKESK. The germline V and J ends were trimmed by 3 bases and 1 base, with 19 bases remaining between them. The CDR3 consists of 18 residues. CDR3 amino acids: CASSHRMSLWRSYNEQFF. DNA for the CDR3: TGTGCCAGCAGCCACAGAATGTCTCTTTGGCGATCCTACAATGAGCAGTTCTTC.

The chain recombines TRBV5-1 with TRBJ2-5; D may be TRBD2 (6 bases). Per the germline V gene, CDR1 is SGHRS and CDR2 is YFSETQ. This CDR3 has 14 residues. The germline V and J ends were trimmed by 3 bases and 4 bases, with 13 bases remaining between them. DNA for the CDR3: TGCGCCAGCAGCTCTAGCGTGACAAGAGAGACCCAGTACTTC. Residues: CASSSSVTRETQYF.

In DNA form, the CDR3 reads TGTGCCATCCGCAACCCCCCAGAGAACACTGAAGCTTTCTTT. It encodes CAIRNPPENTEAFF. This rearrangement joins TRBV10-3 to TRBJ1-1; D unresolved. Trimming removed 8 bases from V and 1 base from J, with 14 bases in between. CDR1 is ENHRY, CDR2 SYGVKD, per germline. The CDR3 loop spans 14 amino acids.

This rearrangement joins TRBV19 to TRBJ2-7, with TRBD2 as a possible D gene (5 bases). The CDR3 has 17 residues. CDR1 and CDR2 from the germline V gene are LNHDA and SQIVND (reference sequence). Trimming shortened V by 5 bases and J by 0 bases, and 20 bases separated the two germline ends. The DNA for the CDR3 is TGTGCCAGTAGTCCCACGGAAAGCGGAAGCTACTCCTACGAGCAGTACTTC. Protein sequence: CASSPTESGSYSYEQYF.

The rearrangement links TRBV5-1 to TRBJ2-7; D is uncertain. V was clipped by 0 bases and J by 1 base, with 11 bases between them. The CDR3 length is 15 residues. The germline gives CDR1 SGHRS, CDR2 YFSETQ. CDR3 in amino acids: CASSLVGQTSYEQYF. In nucleotides, the CDR3 is TGCGCCAGCAGCTTGGTAGGCCAGACATCCTACGAGCAGTACTTC.

The genes are TRBV7-8 and TRBJ1-5, with D unclear. This CDR3 spans 15 amino acids. Germline-derived CDR1 and CDR2 are SGHVS and FQNEAQ. V was trimmed by 3 bases and J by 11 bases, leaving 20 bases between them. CDR3 bases: TGTGCCAGCAGCTTTAGTAGGGTTCCAGGAGGGACCCAGCATTTT. It translates to CASSFSRVPGGTQHF.

This clone has just a few counts. The genes are TRBV14 and TRBJ1-2; D call uncertain. Trimming removed 0 bases from V and 5 bases from J, with 4 bases in between. CDR1 and CDR2 from the germline V gene are SGHDN and FVKESK. The CDR3 length is 12 residues. The CDR3 DNA reads TGTGCCAGCAGCCAAGATGGGTATGGCTACACCTTC. This translates into CASSQDGYGYTF.

This clone has only one observation. This chain uses TRBV29-1 with TRBJ2-7, with 9 nucleotides matching TRBD2. J lost 3 bases, V lost 8 bases, and 17 bases had no gene match. CDR3 size: 16 residues. Germline loops: CDR1 SQVTM, CDR2 ANQGSEA. The CDR3 loop is CSSSRRASGEYYEQYF. CDR3 DNA: TGCAGCTCTAGTAGGAGGGCTAGCGGGGAATACTACGAGCAGTACTTC.

The gene calls are TRBV5-1 and TRBJ2-7; weak D call: TRBD1 (6 bases). CDR3 size: 14 residues. Germline CDR1 SGHRS, CDR2 YFSETQ. V was pared by 4 bases and J by 6 bases, with 17 bases between. CDR3 sequence: CASSQGQIEAEQYF. CDR3 DNA sequence: TGCGCCAGCAGCCAAGGACAGATCGAGGCCGAGCAGTACTTC.

The chain uses TRBV2 and TRBJ1-3, with a weak D call TRBD1 (5 bases). Germline V gene sequence: CDR1 SNHLY, CDR2 FYNNEI. This CDR3 spans 13 amino acids. V lost 8 bases, J lost 2 bases, and 10 bases lay in between. For the CDR3, the DNA is TGTGCCAGCGAGGGAGGGGCTGGAAACACCATATATTTT. This translates into CASEGGAGNTIYF.

V and J are TRBV5-1 and TRBJ2-2; the D is unclear. The CDR3 is 14 residues long. Germline CDR1 and CDR2: SGHRS and YFSETQ. The ends were cut back, 0 bases at V and 4 bases at J, with 7 bases in the middle. The CDR3 bases are TGCGCCAGCAGCTTGGTCCAACCCACCGGGGAGCTGTTTTTT. This translates into CASSLVQPTGELFF.